What follows are 5 T cell receptor beta chains derived from one specimen sequenced in a study of blood T cell repertoires in COVID-19. Assay used: immunoSEQ multiplex PCR; TCRdb lists only in-frame clones, some missing. The sample gives approximately 280,000 clones, around nine tenths of which show up once; over 6% is in the top ten. The sample comprised PBMCs or T cells enriched from blood (not recorded which). The receptors come from a woman aged 40 to 50 who had recovered from COVID-19.

This rearrangement joins TRBV15 to TRBJ1-2, with D perhaps matching TRBD1 (6 bases). CDR1 and CDR2 (germline): LNHNV, YYDKDF (reference sequence). The CDR3 extends over 16 amino acids. The V gene lost 4 bases and the J gene lost 0 bases, with 15 bases spanning the gap. The DNA of the CDR3 is TGTGCCACCAGCATCGCCAGACAGGCCGCTAACTATGGCTACACCTTC. This translates into CATSIARQAANYGYTF.

The chain links TRBV3-1 (or the pseudogene TRBV3-2) to TRBJ1-1; D gene unclear. CDR1 is LGHDT and CDR2 is YNNKEL in the germline V gene (reference sequence). This CDR3 spans 12 amino acids. V lost 6 bases to trimming and J lost 0 bases, with 5 bases between them. For the CDR3, the DNA is TGTGCCAGCAGTCGGGTGAACACTGAAGCTTTCTTT. It is translated as CASSRVNTEAFF.

Only a few counts were recorded for this clone. The rearrangement uses TRBV21-1 and TRBJ2-7; TRBD1 reflects the table's D call only, with no check against the DNA. TRBV21-1 is given as a pseudogene. The CDR3 spans 13 residues. The CDR3 region has the DNA TGTGCCATCTCTATCCCAGGGGCCTACGAGCAGTACTTC. Translated: CAISIPGAYEQYF.

This chain links TRBV2 with TRBJ2-1; D perhaps matches TRBD2 (6 bases). The CDR3 totals 14 residues. CDR1 is SNHLY, CDR2 FYNNEI, per germline. V dropped 3 bases and J dropped 9 bases, with 15 bases sitting between them. As DNA, the CDR3 is TGTGCCAGCAGTGACGTCATTGCGGGAACTGAGCAGTTCTTC. Amino acid sequence: CASSDVIAGTEQFF.

V and J are TRBV28 and TRBJ1-6; no firm D call. Trimming cost V 4 bases and J 9 bases, with 10 bases left between them. The length of the CDR3 is 13 residues. Germline loops: CDR1 MDHEN, CDR2 SYDVKM. CDR3 nucleotide sequence: TGTGCCAGCAGTTCCTCACAAGTTTCACCCCTCCACTTT. Translating it yields CASSSSQVSPLHF.